The 2 T cell receptor beta chains presented below share a single source sample, sequenced in a study of T cell changes during pregnancy in multiple sclerosis. TCRdb's table, derived via immunoSEQ multiplex PCR, lists solely in-frame clones and lacks some. Altogether fewer than 65,000 clones are present, around 91% being singletons, with the ten largest covering about 2.2%. Material: peripheral blood, obtained in the third trimester of pregnancy. These receptors were collected from a female donor in good health, enrolled as a control in a pregnancy study.

This clone was found a few times. The rearrangement uses TRBV6-5 and TRBJ1-2, with TRBD1 matching over 7 bases. CDR1 is MNHEY, CDR2 SVGAGI, per germline. This CDR3 comprises 13 residues. The V and J ends lost 7 bases and 2 bases, in that order; junction bases with no gene match: 4. The CDR3 is CASTPGQNYGYTF. CDR3 bases: TGTGCCAGCACCCCGGGACAGAACTATGGCTACACCTTC.

The chain employs TRBV6-4 and TRBJ1-1, with a tentative D call TRBD1 (6 bases). The CDR3 contains 14 residues. V lost 9 bases to trimming and J lost 0 bases, with 14 bases between them. Germline lookup yields CDR1 MRHNA and CDR2 SNTAGT. The CDR3 here is CARGGGTMNTEAFF. The CDR3 nucleotides read TGTGCCAGGGGAGGGGGGACCATGAACACTGAAGCTTTCTTT.